The next 17 T cell receptor beta chains were all read from a single sample in a study of blood T cell repertoires in COVID-19. Measured with immunoSEQ multiplex PCR; TCRdb has only the in-frame clones, and not every one. The table records a few hundred thousand clones, 86% of them present only once. Input material: peripheral blood. These receptors were collected from a woman aged 45-65 years with acute or convalescent COVID-19.

V is TRBV20-1 and J is TRBJ2-7; D possibly corresponds to TRBD2 (5 bases). V was trimmed by 5 bases and J by 6 bases, leaving 11 bases between them. From germline, CDR1 is DFQATT and CDR2 SNEGSKA (reference sequence). The CDR3 has 11 residues. The CDR3 is CSALDSPEQYF. The DNA for the CDR3 is TGCAGTGCTCTGGACTCTCCCGAGCAGTACTTC.

This clone has just one count. The chain joins TRBV18 to TRBJ1-1; 7 bases map to TRBD1. The CDR3 is 14 amino acids. Germline CDR1 KGHSH, CDR2 LQKENI. The ends lost 5 bases at V and 8 bases at J; junction bases unmatched: 11. The CDR3 region is CASSRDRDIVEAFF. CDR3 bases: TGTGCCAGCTCAAGGGACAGAGATATTGTGGAAGCTTTCTTT.

The CDR3 spells CASIGQGDYSQHF. The DNA for the CDR3 is TGTGCCAGCATCGGACAGGGGGATTATTCCCAGCATTTT. The chain recombines TRBV28 with TRBJ1-5, with TRBD1 matching 10 bases. Germline lookup yields CDR1 MDHEN and CDR2 SYDVKM. The trim removed 7 bases at V and 11 bases at J, leaving 8 bases unmatched. The CDR3 has 13 amino acids.

The rearrangement joins TRBV19 to TRBJ2-1, with TRBD1 as a possible D gene (6 bases). Trimming pared 6 bases from V and 2 bases from J, leaving 8 bases between. The CDR3 extends over 13 amino acids. The germline CDR1 and CDR2 sequences are LNHDA and SQIVND (reference sequence). CDR3 nucleotide sequence: TGTGCCAGTAGGCAGGGGACCTACAATGAGCAGTTCTTC. This translates into CASRQGTYNEQFF. Supplemented by reference TRBV19 and TRBJ2-1, the full variable domain reads DGGITQSPKYLFRKEGQNVTLSCEQNLNHDAMYWYRQDPGQGLRLIYYSQIVNDFQKGDIAEGYSVSREKKESFPLTVTSAQKNPTAFYLCASRQGTYNEQFFGPGTRLTVL.

The rearrangement uses TRBV7-9 and TRBJ2-1, with D perhaps matching TRBD2 (5 bases). Deletions cut 1 base from V and 9 bases from J, with 19 bases between. The CDR3 extends over 16 amino acids. Germline loops: CDR1 SEHNR, CDR2 FQNEAQ (reference sequence). The CDR3 DNA reads TGTGCCAGCAGCTTAGGACTAAACTTTAGGGCGGGTGAGCAGTTCTTC. Its translation is CASSLGLNFRAGEQFF.

The chain carries TRBV5-1 and TRBJ2-1, with D possibly being TRBD2 (6 bases). The CDR3 extends over 15 amino acids. CDR1 is SGHRS and CDR2 is YFSETQ in the germline V gene. The V end lost 0 bases, the J end lost 4 bases, and 11 bases lay between the germline ends. CDR3 loop: CASSLELAAYNEQFF. The CDR3 bases are TGCGCCAGCAGCTTGGAATTAGCGGCTTACAATGAGCAGTTCTTC. The full variable domain, with the rest looked up from reference TRBV5-1 and TRBJ2-1, is KAGVTQTPRYLIKTRGQQVTLSCSPISGHRSVSWYQQTPGQGLQFLFEYFSETQRNKGNFPGRFSGRQFSNSRSEMNVSTLELGDSALYLCASSLELAAYNEQFFGPGTRLTVL.

V usage is TRBV7-2 and J usage is TRBJ2-6, with a weak D call TRBD2 (5 bases). CDR1 is SGHTA, CDR2 FQGNSA, per germline. V was cut by 5 bases and J by 0 bases, with 8 bases left in between. The CDR3 has 15 amino acids. The CDR3: CASSRGNSGANVLTF. The DNA of the CDR3 is TGTGCCAGCAGCAGAGGGAACTCTGGGGCCAACGTCCTGACTTTC.

The chain combines TRBV5-1 with TRBJ2-7, with D possibly TRBD1 on 6 matching bases. Germline CDR1 SGHRS, CDR2 YFSETQ. With 4 bases removed from V and 0 bases from J, the gap between germline ends came to 23 bases. The CDR3 totals 18 residues. This CDR3 is CASSPYPLGQGTSYEQYF. The CDR3 DNA reads as TGCGCCAGCAGCCCTTACCCCCTCGGGCAGGGGACCTCCTACGAGCAGTACTTC.

The V gene is TRBV15, the J gene TRBJ2-6; D remains unclear. V lost 2 bases and J 0 bases, leaving 8 bases between the germline ends. Germline CDR1 is LNHNV and CDR2 is YYDKDF (reference sequence). This CDR3 region has 16 residues. The CDR3 loop is CATSRPQFSGANVLTF. The CDR3 DNA is TGTGCCACCAGCAGACCACAGTTCTCTGGGGCCAACGTCCTGACTTTC.

This clone has just a few counts. V gene TRBV19 combines with J gene TRBJ1-5; no clear D. Germline-derived CDR1 and CDR2 are LNHDA and SQIVND (reference sequence). The V end was cut by 5 bases, the J end by 0 bases, with 20 bases between. The CDR3 has 18 residues. The CDR3 protein is CASSSQRSRSGSNQPQHF. CDR3 sequence (DNA): TGTGCCAGTAGTTCCCAACGGTCGAGAAGCGGTAGCAATCAGCCCCAGCATTTT.

The chain joins TRBV11-2 to TRBJ2-2; no clear D. This CDR3 comprises 14 residues. V lost 0 bases and J lost 6, with 8 bases in between. CDR1 and CDR2 (germline): SGHAT, FQNNGV. This CDR3 is CASSLDPSPGELFF. CDR3 DNA: TGTGCCAGCAGCTTAGATCCGAGTCCCGGGGAGCTGTTTTTT. The whole variable domain, filled in from reference TRBV11-2 and TRBJ2-2, reads EAGVAQSPRYKIIEKRQSVAFWCNPISGHATLYWYQQILGQGPKLLIQFQNNGVVDDSQLPKDRFSAERLKGVDSTLKIQPAKLEDSAVYLCASSLDPSPGELFFGEGSRLTVL.

This chain connects TRBV4-2 to TRBJ1-5; tentatively, D is TRBD1 (6 bases). CDR1 is LGHNA, CDR2 YNFKEQ, per germline. The CDR3 runs 16 residues. V lost 0 bases to trimming and J lost 0 bases, with 9 bases between them. The CDR3 sequence: CASSQEGHTSNQPQHF. Written as DNA, the CDR3 is TGTGCCAGCAGCCAAGAGGGACACACTAGCAATCAGCCCCAGCATTTT.

This clone was counted a few times. The V call is TRBV28, the J call TRBJ2-7; TRBD2 is a possible D gene (5 bases). This CDR3 spans 15 amino acids. Germline V gene lookup returns CDR1 MDHEN and CDR2 SYDVKM. V lost 5 bases to trimming and J lost 0 bases, with 14 bases between them. CDR3: CASSERGRNSYEQYF. CDR3 sequence (DNA): TGTGCCAGCAGTGAGAGAGGGCGCAACTCCTACGAGCAGTACTTC.

The genes are TRBV3-1 (or the pseudogene TRBV3-2) and TRBJ1-2; 9 nucleotides line up with TRBD1. The V and J ends lost 0 bases and 4 bases, in that order; junction bases with no gene match: 15. Germline V gene lookup returns CDR1 LGHDT and CDR2 YNNKEL (reference sequence). The CDR3 loop spans 19 amino acids. The CDR3 nucleotides read TGTGCCAGCAGCCAAGAAAGAGGGACAGGGATCCCTCGGAGCTATGGCTACACCTTC. Its protein is CASSQERGTGIPRSYGYTF.

This clone was counted once. The gene calls are TRBV6-5 and TRBJ1-6; tentative D call: TRBD1 (6 bases). This CDR3 spans 15 amino acids. The germline gives CDR1 MNHEY, CDR2 SVGAGI. The V end was cut by 7 bases, the J end by 5 bases, with 15 bases between. CDR3 sequence: CASTRGHQDNSPLHF. The CDR3 DNA reads TGTGCCAGCACCAGGGGACACCAAGATAATTCACCCCTCCACTTT.

This sequence joins TRBV6-2 or TRBV6-3 and TRBJ2-1; the match to TRBD2 covers 7 bases. The CDR3 spans 15 residues. Trimming cost V 5 bases and J 2 bases; bases outside gene matches: 6. Germline lookup yields CDR1 MNHEY and CDR2 SVGEGT. CDR3 loop: CASSLPSGPYNEQFF. CDR3 DNA: TGTGCCAGCAGTCTCCCTAGCGGACCCTACAATGAGCAGTTCTTC.

This chain uses TRBV11-2 with TRBJ1-5, with D tentatively TRBD1 (5 bases). There are 13 residues in the CDR3. Trimming pared 0 bases from V and 7 bases from J, leaving 7 bases between. Germline V gene sequence: CDR1 SGHAT, CDR2 FQNNGV. The CDR3 here is CASSLDPGQPQHF. In DNA, the CDR3 is TGTGCCAGCAGCTTAGACCCAGGGCAGCCCCAGCATTTT. The full variable domain, in which reference TRBV11-2 and TRBJ1-5 provide the parts outside the CDR3, is EAGVAQSPRYKIIEKRQSVAFWCNPISGHATLYWYQQILGQGPKLLIQFQNNGVVDDSQLPKDRFSAERLKGVDSTLKIQPAKLEDSAVYLCASSLDPGQPQHFGDGTRLSIL.